This T cell receptor beta chain was identified in a study of OX40 agonist ivuxolimab in advanced cancers. CDR3 length equals 13 residues. Germline V gene lookup returns CDR1 LNHDA and CDR2 SQIVND (reference sequence). Trimming left V 4 bases short and J 4 bases short, with 11 bases between. Clones were read by immunoSEQ multiplex PCR, and TCRdb kept only the in-frame ones, dropping some. The top ten clones hold 14% to 15% of a sample with 43,000 or so clones, around 88% of them seen once. The TCR originated in an adult with an advanced solid tumor such as melanoma, head and neck, liver or kidney cancer. The material was CD4+ or CD8+ T cells sorted from blood, obtained in a trial of the OX40 agonist ivuxolimab. The rearrangement joins TRBV19 to TRBJ2-7, with no clear D. The CDR3 DNA reads TGTGCCAGTAGTAAAGGCATCGGGTACGAGCAGTACTTC. Translated: CASSKGIGYEQYF.